Below are 8 T cell receptor beta chains sequenced from a single sample in a study of response to subunit inactivated influenza vaccine (dated by TCRdb to 2016 to 2019). Library preparation used RT-PCR. Sequenced using an Illumina HiSeq 2500. TCRdb reprocessed the public reads (quality trimming at Q25 with fastp, clone calling with MiXCR) and kept in-frame beta chains. CDR3 protein duplicates are merged, each entry listing the most common genes and DNA. Present in this sample are around 520,000 distinct CDR3 sequences, 12% of which were seen just once. The ten largest clones take up 9.5% to 13% of the sample. The material sequenced was PBMCs from blood, taken on the day of vaccination. These receptors came from a man over 45 who received an inactivated influenza vaccine. Donor details come from another sample of the same person, matched by shared clones.

The chain recombines TRBV3-1 with TRBJ1-2; D is possibly TRBD1 (5 bases). Germline V lookup: CDR1 LGHDT, CDR2 YNNKEL (reference sequence). V lost 3 bases and J lost 2, with 10 bases in between. The CDR3 contains 14 residues. The CDR3 protein is CASSHTTENYGYTF. CDR3 DNA: TGTGCCAGCAGCCACACGACAGAGAACTATGGCTACACCTTC.

The chain is built from TRBV4-1 and TRBJ2-1; D unresolved. The CDR3 sequence is 14 residues long. Deletions cut 1 base from V and 5 bases from J, with 9 bases between. From germline, CDR1 is MGHRA and CDR2 YSYEKL. CDR3: CASSQVRVHNEQFF. CDR3 coding DNA: TGCGCCAGCAGCCAAGTTCGGGTCCACAATGAGCAGTTCTTC.

The rearrangement uses TRBV11-2 and TRBJ1-4; D is ambiguous. From germline, CDR1 is SGHAT and CDR2 FQNNGV. The CDR3 covers 13 residues. V dropped 5 bases and J dropped 4 bases, with 8 bases sitting between them. The CDR3, as DNA: TGTGCCAGCAGCCCCCCGGGTAATGAAAAACTGTTTTTT. Its protein is CASSPPGNEKLFF.

This clonotype was counted at least ten times. The chain couples TRBV5-1 to TRBJ2-5, with 13 bases that match TRBD2. The CDR3 spans 16 residues. V was clipped by 4 bases and J by 4 bases; unmatched bases: 7. Germline V gene sequence: CDR1 SGHRS, CDR2 YFSETQ. This CDR3 reads CASSRTRTSGGETQYF. The CDR3 DNA reads TGCGCCAGCAGCCGAACTCGGACTAGCGGGGGAGAGACCCAGTACTTC.

This clonotype showed up many times. This chain connects TRBV6-1 to TRBJ2-5; D call uncertain. Germline lookup yields CDR1 MNHNS and CDR2 SASEGT. The germline V and J ends were trimmed by 1 base and 2 bases, with 8 bases remaining between them. This CDR3 region has 14 residues. The CDR3 sequence: CASSEDGLQETQYF. DNA for the CDR3: TGTGCCAGCAGTGAAGACGGTTTGCAAGAGACCCAGTACTTC.

The genes are TRBV19 and TRBJ2-1; D unclear. Trimming cost V 1 base and J 6 bases, with 1 base left between them. The CDR3 sequence is 11 residues long. Germline V gene data show CDR1 as LNHDA and CDR2 as SQIVND (reference sequence). The CDR3 bases are TGTGCCAGTAGTATAGGCAATGAGCAGTTCTTC. As protein: CASSIGNEQFF.

There are a few counts of this clonotype. The V and J genes are TRBV18 and TRBJ2-6, with D unclear. The CDR3 is made up of 18 amino acids. Trimming removed 2 bases at V and 2 bases at J, with 16 bases between. Germline values: CDR1 KGHSH, CDR2 LQKENI. CDR3 coding DNA: TGTGCCAGCTCACCAATTGTCCAGCTCGCCGCTGGGGCCAACGTCCTGACTTTC. This codes for CASSPIVQLAAGANVLTF.

As regards this clonotype: A much larger clone differs from this one at a single base, so this may be a read error. V and J are TRBV6-2 or TRBV6-3 and TRBJ2-2; maybe TRBD1 (6 bases). The CDR3 totals 14 residues. In germline, CDR1 is MNHEY, CDR2 SVGEGT. V lost 6 bases and J lost 4, with 12 bases in between. The CDR3 nucleotides read TGTGCCAGCAGACAAACAGGGTTCACCGGGGAGCTGTTTTTT. This translates into CASRQTGFTGELFF.